Following are 4 T cell receptor beta chains from one sample sequenced in a study of response to subunit inactivated influenza vaccine listed by TCRdb under 2018. The method behind the library was RT-PCR. Sequenced on an Illumina HiSeq 2500. In-frame beta chains were kept once TCRdb had trimmed the public reads at Q25 with fastp and called clones with MiXCR. Entries that share a CDR3 protein sequence are merged under the most common genes and DNA. This sample is represented by under 800,000 distinct CDR3 sequences; approximately 13% of them were singletons. The ten largest account for less than 7% of the sample. The source material was PBMCs from blood, sampled around 14 days before vaccination. Receptors were obtained from a man aged 50 or older who received an inactivated influenza vaccine. Donor details come from another sample of the same person, matched by shared clones.

The chain has TRBV20-1 and TRBJ1-2; 9 positions match TRBD1. J was trimmed by 8 bases and V by 0 bases; bases with no gene match: 16. The CDR3 extends over 17 amino acids. The germline CDR1 and CDR2 sequences are DFQATT and SNEGSKA (reference sequence). The CDR3 nucleotides read TGCAGTGCTAGAGATCCCGTGGGTCCGGGACAGGGAAACGGCTACACCTTC. It encodes CSARDPVGPGQGNGYTF.

V gene TRBV10-3 combines with J gene TRBJ2-5, with a weak D call TRBD2 (5 bases). The CDR3 has 13 residues. Germline-derived CDR1 and CDR2 are ENHRY and SYGVKD. Trimming took 10 bases from V and 0 from J, leaving 12 bases between them. DNA of the CDR3: TGTGCCACTGCAAGGGAGTACCAAGAGACCCAGTACTTC. Translation: CATAREYQETQYF.

This clonotype was seen at least ten times. The CDR3 here is CASSLEGSGYNEQFF. The CDR3 DNA reads as TGTGCCAGCAGCCTCGAAGGTAGCGGGTACAATGAGCAGTTCTTC. The chain is built from TRBV6-2 or TRBV6-3 and TRBJ2-1; 7 bases are a match to TRBD2. This CDR3 contains 15 residues. V lost 6 bases and J lost 4; bases outside the gene matches: 9. Per the germline V gene, CDR1 is MNHEY and CDR2 is SVGEGT.

The V call is TRBV2, the J call TRBJ2-1; the D gene is possibly TRBD1 (6 bases). V lost 8 bases, J lost 2 bases, and 10 bases lay in between. CDR1 is SNHLY, CDR2 FYNNEI, per germline. The CDR3 spans 13 residues. In DNA, the CDR3 is TGTGCCAGCTCGGACAGTCCCTACAATGAGCAGTTCTTC. It encodes CASSDSPYNEQFF.